The clone carrying this T cell receptor beta chain was observed a handful of times. The antigen is unknown. This sample was included in a study of T-cell reconstitution after alpha-beta-depleted transplantation in children. Germline CDR1 is SGHRS and CDR2 is YFSETQ. The CDR3 has 17 residues. V shed 0 bases and J shed 3 bases, with 19 bases lying between them. It was with unique molecular identifiers that the TCRbeta library was prepared. TCRdb re-analysed the PCR reads in MiXCR, keeping a single row per CDR3 protein. The repertoire has roughly 790,000 distinct CDR3 sequences, 15% to 20% of them found once; the top ten carry roughly 5%. Study-level findings and limits: Several hundred expanded graft clones reportedly supplied alpha-beta T cells about two months after transplant. Diversity of TCRbeta at day 60 was high in some patients, arising from surviving recipient T cells and thymic progenitors. Counts and diversity of T cells one year after transplant came mostly from newly produced T cells.

This TCR was recovered from a male patient under 18 who had a stem cell transplant for acute lymphoblastic leukemia, so the T cells may come from the graft donor. The specimen was PBMCs, mostly from graft donor cells, collected 360 days after TCRalphabeta/CD19-depleted stem cell transplant. This chain joins TRBV5-1 and TRBJ2-7; D possibly corresponds to TRBD1 (5 bases). The CDR3 sequence: CASSLGQLGAGNYEQYF. DNA for the CDR3: TGCGCCAGCAGCTTGGGACAGCTTGGTGCAGGGAACTACGAGCAGTACTTC.